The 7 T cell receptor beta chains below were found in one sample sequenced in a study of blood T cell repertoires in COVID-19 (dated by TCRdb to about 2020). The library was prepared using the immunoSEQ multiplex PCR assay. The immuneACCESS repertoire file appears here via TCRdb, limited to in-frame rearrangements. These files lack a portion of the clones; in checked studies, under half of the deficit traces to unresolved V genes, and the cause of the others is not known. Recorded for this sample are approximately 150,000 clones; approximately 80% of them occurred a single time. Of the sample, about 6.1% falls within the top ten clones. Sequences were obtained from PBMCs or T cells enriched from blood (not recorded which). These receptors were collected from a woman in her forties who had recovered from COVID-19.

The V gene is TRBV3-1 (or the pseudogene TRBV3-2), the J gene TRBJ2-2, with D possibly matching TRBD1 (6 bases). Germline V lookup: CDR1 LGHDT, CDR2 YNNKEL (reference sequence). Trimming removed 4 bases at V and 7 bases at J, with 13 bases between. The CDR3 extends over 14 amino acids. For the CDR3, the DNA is TGTGCCAGCAGCCTCCAGGGGAAAGGCGGGGAGCTGTTTTTT. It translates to CASSLQGKGGELFF.

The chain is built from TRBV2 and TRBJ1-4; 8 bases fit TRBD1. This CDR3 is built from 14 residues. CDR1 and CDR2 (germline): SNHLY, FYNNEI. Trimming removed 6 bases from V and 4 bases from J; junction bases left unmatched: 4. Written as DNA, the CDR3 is TGTGCCAGCAGCCCAGGGGGCCGTAATGAAAAACTGTTTTTT. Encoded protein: CASSPGGRNEKLFF.

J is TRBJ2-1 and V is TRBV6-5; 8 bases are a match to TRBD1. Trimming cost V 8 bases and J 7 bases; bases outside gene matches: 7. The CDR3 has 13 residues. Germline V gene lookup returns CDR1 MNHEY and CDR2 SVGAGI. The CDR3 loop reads CASQGALRNEQFF. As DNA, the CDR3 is TGTGCCAGCCAGGGGGCCCTCCGGAATGAGCAGTTCTTC.

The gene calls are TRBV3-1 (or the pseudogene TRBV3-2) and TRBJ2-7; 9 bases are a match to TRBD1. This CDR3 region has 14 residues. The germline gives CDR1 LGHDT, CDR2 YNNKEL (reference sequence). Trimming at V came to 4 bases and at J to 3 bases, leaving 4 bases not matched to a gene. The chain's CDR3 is CASSLGQGNYEQYF. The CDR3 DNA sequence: TGTGCCAGCAGCCTCGGACAGGGGAACTACGAGCAGTACTTC.

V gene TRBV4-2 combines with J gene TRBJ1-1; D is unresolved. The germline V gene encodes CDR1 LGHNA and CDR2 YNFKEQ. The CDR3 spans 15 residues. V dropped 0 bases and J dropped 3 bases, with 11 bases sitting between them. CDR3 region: CASSQDLSPDTEAFF. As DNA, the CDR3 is TGTGCCAGCAGCCAAGATCTGTCCCCGGACACTGAAGCTTTCTTT.

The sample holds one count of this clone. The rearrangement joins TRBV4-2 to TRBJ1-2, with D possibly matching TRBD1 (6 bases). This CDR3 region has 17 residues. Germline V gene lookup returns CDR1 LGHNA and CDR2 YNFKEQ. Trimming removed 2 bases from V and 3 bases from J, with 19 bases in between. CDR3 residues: CASSQPKTGFGDYGYTF. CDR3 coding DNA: TGTGCCAGCAGCCAACCCAAAACAGGGTTTGGCGACTATGGCTACACCTTC.

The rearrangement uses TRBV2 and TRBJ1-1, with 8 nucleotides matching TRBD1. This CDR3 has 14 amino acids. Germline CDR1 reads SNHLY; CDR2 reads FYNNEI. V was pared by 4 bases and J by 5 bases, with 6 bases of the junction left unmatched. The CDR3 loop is CASSARQGLTEAFF. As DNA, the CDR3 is TGTGCCAGCAGTGCCCGACAGGGGTTGACTGAAGCTTTCTTT.